The 7 T cell receptor beta chains presented below share a single source sample, sequenced in a study of T cells in Graves' hyperthyroidism and ophthalmopathy. There were TCR beta CDR3 regions amplified from RNA transcripts. In the first-round RT-PCR of the TCR CDR3, the HTBI primer set was used. TCRdb re-analysed the multiplex PCR reads in MiXCR, keeping a single row per CDR3 protein. Among 560,000 or so distinct CDR3 sequences, roughly 21% were seen once, and the ten largest hold 47%. The sample consisted of blood. The receptors derive from a man aged 35 to 55 with Graves' ophthalmopathy.

This clonotype was counted at least ten times. The chain uses TRBV2 and TRBJ1-2, with D possibly matching TRBD1 (6 bases). CDR1 SNHLY and CDR2 FYNNEI come from the germline V gene. The CDR3 sequence is 13 residues long. V lost 3 bases to trimming and J lost 8 bases, with 13 bases between them. The CDR3 DNA sequence: TGTGCCAGCAGTGATAGCAGGGGAGGAGGCTACACCTTC. This gives the protein CASSDSRGGGYTF. Complete variable domain (other parts from reference TRBV2 and TRBJ1-2): EPEVTQTPSHQVTQMGQEVILRCVPISNHLYFYWYRQILGQKVEFLVSFYNNEISEKSEIFDDQFSVERPDGSNFTLKIRSTKLEDSAMYFCASSDSRGGGYTFGSGTRLTVV.

The rearrangement links TRBV12-3 or TRBV12-4 to TRBJ1-1; the D gene is possibly TRBD1 (5 bases). CDR3 length: 12 residues. V lost 8 bases and J 11 bases, leaving 18 bases between the germline ends. The CDR3 nucleotides read TGTGCCAGCCCCCCGCCGGGGGGAGCGGCTTTCTTT. Residues: CASPPPGGAAFF.

The sample holds many counts of this clonotype. The rearrangement links TRBV3-1 to TRBJ2-3, with D perhaps assigned TRBD1 or TRBD2 (5 bases each). The CDR3 length is 14 residues. Deletions cut 1 base from V and 4 bases from J, with 9 bases between. Germline-derived CDR1 and CDR2 are LGHDT and YNNKEL (reference sequence). In DNA form, the CDR3 reads TGTGCCAGCAGCCAAGGGTTGGGACCAGATACGCAGTATTTT. Its protein product is CASSQGLGPDTQYF.

V and J are TRBV12-3 or TRBV12-4 and TRBJ2-2; D may correspond to TRBD1 or TRBD2 (5 bases each). This CDR3 contains 10 residues. Trimming cost V 4 bases and J 13 bases, with 7 bases left between them. The CDR3 protein is CASSWGRLFF. The CDR3 DNA follows: TGTGCCAGCAGTTGGGGGAGGCTGTTTTTT.

The sample holds one count of this clonotype. The V call is TRBV6-1, the J call TRBJ1-4; D may be TRBD1 (5 bases). V was pared by 10 bases and J by 7 bases, with 19 bases between. The CDR3 is 14 residues long. CDR1 is MNHNS, CDR2 SASEGT, per germline. In DNA, the CDR3 is TGTGCCACAATGCGGGGGAACGGTGGTGAAAAACTGTTTTTT. It codes for CATMRGNGGEKLFF.

The chain joins TRBV2 to TRBJ2-7; 7 positions agree with TRBD2. V shed 8 bases and J 0 bases; nucleotides not matched to a gene: 13. CDR1 is SNHLY, CDR2 FYNNEI, per germline. The CDR3 runs 16 residues. The CDR3 coding sequence is TGTGCCAGCTACCATTCACCCGGGGGGAGCTCCTACGAGCAGTACTTC. It encodes CASYHSPGGSSYEQYF.

This clonotype is a singleton in its sample. The chain combines TRBV30 with TRBJ1-6; TRBD1 matches at 10 bases. Germline assignment: CDR1 GTSNPN and CDR2 SVGIG (reference sequence). V lost 0 bases to trimming and J lost 10 bases; unmatched junction nucleotides: 6. The CDR3 spans 15 residues. The DNA of the CDR3 is TGTGCCTGGAGTGTTCCGGGACAGGGGAGGTCACCCCTCCACTTT. Its translation is CAWSVPGQGRSPLHF. The whole variable domain, filled in from reference TRBV30 and TRBJ1-6, reads SQTIHQWPATLVQPVGSPLSLECTVEGTSNPNLYWYRQAAGRGLQLLFYSVGIGQISSEVPQNLSASRPQDRQFILSSKKLLLSDSGFYLCAWSVPGQGRSPLHFGNGTRLTVT.